A single sample gave rise to the 2 T cell receptor beta chains below, sequenced in a study of identical twins. TCRdb fed the 5' RACE reads into MiXCR, producing one record per CDR3 protein. Of 650,000 to 750,000 distinct CDR3 sequences in the sample, less than 25% were seen once. The data were also submitted as part of a second study, on T cells expressing NK-cell markers.

Sequenced material: PBMCs. These receptors were collected from a woman between 18 and 29 years old in good health.

The V and J genes are TRBV20-1 and TRBJ2-3; possibly TRBD2 for D (5 bases). Per the germline V gene, CDR1 is DFQATT and CDR2 is SNEGSKA (reference sequence). The V end was cut by 1 base, the J end by 6 bases, with 11 bases between. CDR3 length equals 13 residues. The CDR3 loop reads CSARVPAGDTQYF. CDR3 DNA: TGCAGTGCTAGAGTACCCGCGGGCGATACGCAGTATTTT.

The rearrangement links TRBV25-1 to TRBJ2-1; D gene unclear. Deletions cut 3 bases from V and 5 bases from J, with 17 bases between. From germline, CDR1 is MGHDK and CDR2 SYGVNS. The CDR3 extends over 16 amino acids. The CDR3 bases are TGTGCCAGCAGTGATCCCGGATCGGGTATCAACAATGAGCAGTTCTTC. It yields the protein CASSDPGSGINNEQFF.